Here is one T cell receptor (beta chain) with its context. This clonotype was seen ten or more times. It lacks a known antigen. No much larger clone is present one base from it, and per-base qualities are unavailable. TCR beta CDR3 regions were amplified from RNA transcripts. The TCR CDR3 was subjected to a first round of RT-PCR using the HTBI primer set and the Qiagen OneStep RT-PCR kit. Libraries were constructed in a second round of multiplex PCR, after which size selection and purification were performed. Sequencing of the libraries was done on an Illumina HiSeq2000 using paired-end 100 bp reads. From the authors' description of their analysis: Raw data were processed with SOAPnuke, discarding reads with adapters, uncalled bases, mean Phred below 15, or no exact constant-primer or identifier match. High-quality paired reads were merged using COPE v1.2.5, and each unique nucleotide sequence was defined as a clonotype. MiTCR v1.1 was used to align the clonotypes against IMGT TRBV, TRBD and TRBJ reference segments. Only V-J combinations with frequency above 0.0001, covering 99% to 99.2% of repertoires, were analysed. A TCS score was defined as the ratio between F50 (clonal expansion) and ExV (chaos), using BLOSUM62-based TCRdist between CDR3 peptides within each V-J. Welch's t-statistics and random forest reduced roughly 530 V-J features to around 14, which were used in a naive Bayes classifier (R e1071). The public sequencing data were trimmed at Q25 with fastp and processed into clonotypes with MiXCR by TCRdb, which kept only in-frame beta chains. One record per CDR3 amino acid sequence lists the most common genes and DNA. Clone size and V and J calls follow TCRdb, not the original study. The sample profile shows around 250,000 distinct CDR3 sequences; approximately 14% of them were found once. 13% of the sample is held by the ten biggest clonotypes.

The data belong to a study of T cells in Graves' hyperthyroidism and ophthalmopathy (dated by TCRdb to between 2018 and 2020). With regard to the full study: Peripheral blood was sampled at the time of initial diagnosis, prior to any treatment. To identify distinguishing TCR V-J signatures, a discovery cohort of some 99 patients was used, comprising 43 with Graves' ophthalmopathy and approximately 57 with stable Graves' hyperthyroidism. Whether ophthalmopathy could be predicted prospectively was tested in an independent validation cohort made up of under 20 hyperthyroidism patients plus 17 patients who later progressed to ophthalmopathy. For training and testing, the approximately 92 patients in the discovery cohort were randomly divided in a 7:3 ratio. In addition, the study compared T-cell repertoires in thyroid tissue and in blood from several Graves' hyperthyroidism patients. After sampling, hyperthyroidism patients received methimazole starting at 30 mg daily, and ophthalmopathy patients received high-dose intravenous methylprednisolone. TCR Vbeta CDR3 sequencing of around 130 peripheral blood samples (43 ophthalmopathy, roughly 72 hyperthyroidism and approximately 17 progressor patients) is reported in the paper. Paper-wide results and their limitations: Sample size was not statistically predetermined, and blinding of investigators to group allocation was not performed. In validation, the model predicted progression to ophthalmopathy a median of roughly 6.5 months before onset, with around 70% sensitivity and about 72% specificity. Blood samples also contained most of the expanded thyroid clonotypes (frequency above 0.001), which suggests that blood repertoires may reflect thyroid immune responses. In cross-validation, a model built on a 13 V-J signature told ophthalmopathy apart from stable hyperthyroidism with roughly 87% sensitivity and around 84% specificity, and in testing the same model reached 80%/75%.

Measured from the cysteine to the phenylalanine, the CDR3 is 14 residues long. The DNA shown is the 42-base CDR3, in frame from base 1. V lost 3 bases and J lost 5 bases; the stretch between them is 12 bases long. The germline V gene gives CDR1 as MNHEY and CDR2 as SVGAGI. The hyperthyroidism patients were between 18 and 65 years old and newly diagnosed, with a disease duration of less than 2 months. Patients with uncontrolled infections, other autoimmune diseases, pregnancy or lactation were excluded. Diagnoses relied on clinical symptoms, serum thyroxine and TRAb, thyroid ultrasound and orbital computed tomography. For progressor patients, blood was drawn at the first diagnosis of hyperthyroidism, before any ophthalmopathy symptoms had appeared. PBMCs were isolated from approximately 10 ml of fresh peripheral blood by Ficoll-Paque density gradient centrifugation. Progressor patients were defined as those initially diagnosed with Graves' hyperthyroidism in whom ophthalmopathy developed during follow-up. Trizol reagent was used to extract total RNA, and RNA quality was then checked on an Agilent 2100 Bioanalyzer.

The rearrangement joined TRBV6-5 to TRBJ2-3; the D gene is possibly TRBD2, with 7 bases matching. The material sequenced was blood. The source is a woman aged 40 to 49 with Graves' hyperthyroidism that later progressed to Graves' ophthalmopathy. The DNA sequence is as follows: TGTGCCAGCAGTTATGGGGGGGCTGGAGATACGCAGTATTTT. Its amino acids are CASSYGGAGDTQYF.